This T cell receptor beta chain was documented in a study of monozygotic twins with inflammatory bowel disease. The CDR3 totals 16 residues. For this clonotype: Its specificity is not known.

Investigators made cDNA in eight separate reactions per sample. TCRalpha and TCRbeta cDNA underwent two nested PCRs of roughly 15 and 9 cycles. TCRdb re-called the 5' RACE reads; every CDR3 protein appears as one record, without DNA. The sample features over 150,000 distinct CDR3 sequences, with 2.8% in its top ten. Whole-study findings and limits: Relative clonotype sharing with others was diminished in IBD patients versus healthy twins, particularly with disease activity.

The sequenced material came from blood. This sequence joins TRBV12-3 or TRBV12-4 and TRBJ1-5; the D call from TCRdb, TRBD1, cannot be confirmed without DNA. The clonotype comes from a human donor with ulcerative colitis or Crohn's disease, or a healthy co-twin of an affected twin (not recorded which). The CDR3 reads CASSTGHLSRGQPQHF.